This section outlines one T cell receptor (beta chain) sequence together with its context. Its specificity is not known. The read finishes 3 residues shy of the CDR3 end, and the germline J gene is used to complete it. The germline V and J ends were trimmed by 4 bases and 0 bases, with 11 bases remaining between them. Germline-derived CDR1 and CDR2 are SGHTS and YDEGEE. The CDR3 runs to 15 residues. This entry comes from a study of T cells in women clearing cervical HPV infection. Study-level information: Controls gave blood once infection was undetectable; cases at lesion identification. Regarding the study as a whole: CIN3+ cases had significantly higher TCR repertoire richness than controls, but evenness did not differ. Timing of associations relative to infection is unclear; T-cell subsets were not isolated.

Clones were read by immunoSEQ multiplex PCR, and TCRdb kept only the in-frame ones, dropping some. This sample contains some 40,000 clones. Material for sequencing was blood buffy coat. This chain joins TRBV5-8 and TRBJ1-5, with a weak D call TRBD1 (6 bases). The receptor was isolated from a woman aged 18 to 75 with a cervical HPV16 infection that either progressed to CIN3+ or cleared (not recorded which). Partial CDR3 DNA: TGTGCCAGCAGCCTGGACAGTGATAGCAATCAGCCC. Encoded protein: CASSLDSDSNQP. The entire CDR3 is CASSLDSDSNQPQHF.